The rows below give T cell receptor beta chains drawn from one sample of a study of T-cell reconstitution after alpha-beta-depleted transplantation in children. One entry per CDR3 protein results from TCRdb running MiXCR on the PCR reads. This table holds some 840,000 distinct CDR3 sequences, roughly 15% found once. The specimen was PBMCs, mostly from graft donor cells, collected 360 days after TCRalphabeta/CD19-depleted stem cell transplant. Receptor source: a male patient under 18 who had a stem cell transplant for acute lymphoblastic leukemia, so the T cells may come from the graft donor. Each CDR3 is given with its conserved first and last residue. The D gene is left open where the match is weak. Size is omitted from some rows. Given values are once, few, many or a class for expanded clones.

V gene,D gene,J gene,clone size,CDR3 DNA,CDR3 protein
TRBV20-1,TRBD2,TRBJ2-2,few,TGCAGTGCTAAGGGCGGACTAGCGGGAGGAGTCACCGGGGAGCTGTTTTTT,CSAKGGLAGGVTGELFF
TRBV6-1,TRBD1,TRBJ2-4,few,TGTGCCAGCAGTGCCGGGACAGGGGGTATCATTCAGTACTTC,CASSAGTGGIIQYF
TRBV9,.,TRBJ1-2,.,TGTGCCAGCAGCGTGCCGACGGGGGGCTACACCTTC,CASSVPTGGYTF
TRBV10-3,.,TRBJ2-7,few,TGTGCCATCAGTGGGGGCCCTGGAGGGGTCGGCGAGCAGTACTTC,CAISGGPGGVGEQYF
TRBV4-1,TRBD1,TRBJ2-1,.,TGCGCCAGCAGCCAAGAAGGGGACAGATTTTACAATGAGCAGTTCTTC,CASSQEGDRFYNEQFF
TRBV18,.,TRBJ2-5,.,TGTGCCAGCTCACCAATAGAGCCTGACCAAGAGACCCAGTACTTC,CASSPIEPDQETQYF
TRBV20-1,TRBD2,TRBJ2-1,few,TGCACCCCGCGGAGGGGACTAGCGGGAGTTGTTGGGTTCAATGAGCAGTTCTTC,CTPRRGLAGVVGFNEQFF
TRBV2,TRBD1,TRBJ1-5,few,TGTGCCAGCAGCGACAGGGGACCTTATCAGCCCCAGCATTTT,CASSDRGPYQPQHF
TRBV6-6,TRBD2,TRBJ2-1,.,TGTGCCAGCAGCAAACTAGCGGGAGTATCCTACAATGAGCAGTTCTTC,CASSKLAGVSYNEQFF
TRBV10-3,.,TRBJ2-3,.,TGTGCCATCAGCCCCGGGGATACGCAGTATTTT,CAISPGDTQYF
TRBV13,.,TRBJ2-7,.,TGTGCCAGCAGCCCAGGCCCCCAGGGACCTCAGGACGAGCAGTACTTC,CASSPGPQGPQDEQYF
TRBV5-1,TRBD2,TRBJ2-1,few,TGCGCCAGCAGCCCGGGGGGACTAGCGGGCAAATTAAATGAGCAGTTCTTC,CASSPGGLAGKLNEQFF
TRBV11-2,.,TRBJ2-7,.,TGTGCCAGCACTTCACAGGGCGGCGAGCAGTACTTC,CASTSQGGEQYF
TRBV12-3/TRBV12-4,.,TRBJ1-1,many,TGTGCCAGCAGTTTAGGAGGGTCGAACACTGAAGCTTTCTTT,CASSLGGSNTEAFF
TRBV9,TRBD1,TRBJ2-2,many,TGTGCCAGCAGCGTCGACAGGGGGCGTACCGGGGAGCTGTTTTTT,CASSVDRGRTGELFF
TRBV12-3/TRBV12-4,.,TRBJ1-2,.,TGTGCCAGCAGTGGGGAAGACTCTAACTATGGCTACACCTTC,CASSGEDSNYGYTF
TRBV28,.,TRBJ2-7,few,TGTGCCAGCAGTTTACCCTTAGCGGTGAGCTCCTACGAGCAGTACTTC,CASSLPLAVSSYEQYF
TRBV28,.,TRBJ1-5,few,TGTGCCAGCAGAGAATGGACAAGCAATCAGCCCCAGCATTTT,CASREWTSNQPQHF
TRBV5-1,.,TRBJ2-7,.,TGCGCCAGCAGCTTGGACGCGATTGGGTCCGAGCAGTACTTC,CASSLDAIGSEQYF
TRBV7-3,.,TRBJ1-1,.,TGTGCCAGCAGCAACCGGACATTGAACACTGAAGCTTTCTTT,CASSNRTLNTEAFF
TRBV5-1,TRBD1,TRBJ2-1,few,TGCGCCAGCAGCAAAGGGACAGGACTGCCGTACAATGAGCAGTTCTTC,CASSKGTGLPYNEQFF
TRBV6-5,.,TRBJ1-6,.,TGTGCCAGCAGTTATCGACAGGATAATTCACCCCTCCACTTT,CASSYRQDNSPLHF
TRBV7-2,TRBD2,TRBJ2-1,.,TGTGCCAGCAGCTTATCCTACTACAGACTAGCGGGAGTAGGCTCCTACAATGAGCAGTTCTTC,CASSLSYYRLAGVGSYNEQFF
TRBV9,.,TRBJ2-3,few,TGTGCCAGCAGCGTCTCACGAGATACGCAGTATTTT,CASSVSRDTQYF
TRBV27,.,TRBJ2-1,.,TGTGCCAGCTGGACCAAGCGATACAATGAGCAGTTCTTC,CASWTKRYNEQFF
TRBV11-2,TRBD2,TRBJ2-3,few,TGTGCCAGCAGCTTACTAGCGGGTACCCTCATGCGGACAGATACGCAGTATTTT,CASSLLAGTLMRTDTQYF
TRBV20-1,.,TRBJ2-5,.,TGCAGTGCTAGTCGGGCTAGGCAAGAGACCCAGTACTTC,CSASRARQETQYF
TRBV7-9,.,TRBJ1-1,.,TGTGCCAGCAGCTTTAGAGAGGGCACTGAAGCTTTCTTT,CASSFREGTEAFF
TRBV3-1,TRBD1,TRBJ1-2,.,TGTGCCAGCAGCCGACAGGGCGCCAGAGGCTACACCTTC,CASSRQGARGYTF
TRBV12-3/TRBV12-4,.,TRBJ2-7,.,TGTGCCAGCAGAAGTGGGAGGTCTTACGAGCAGTACTTC,CASRSGRSYEQYF
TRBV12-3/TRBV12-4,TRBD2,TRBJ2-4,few,TGTGCCAGCAGTTCGCGATTGGGGGGGACAGCCAAAAACATTCAGTACTTC,CASSSRLGGTAKNIQYF
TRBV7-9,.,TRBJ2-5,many,TGTGCCAGCAGCTTATGGAGGGACAGATGGTACCAAGAGACCCAGTACTTC,CASSLWRDRWYQETQYF
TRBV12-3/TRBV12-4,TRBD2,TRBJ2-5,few,TGTGCCAGCAGGCGGGGGTCCCCTCAAGAGACCCAGTACTTC,CASRRGSPQETQYF
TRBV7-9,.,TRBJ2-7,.,TGTGCCAGCAGCTTATCGTCTGGAAAGCTCTTCTACGAGCAGTACTTC,CASSLSSGKLFYEQYF
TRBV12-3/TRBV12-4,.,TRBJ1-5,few,TGTGCCAGCAGTCCGCAGTGGCCGGGGAGCAATCAGCCCCAGCATTTT,CASSPQWPGSNQPQHF
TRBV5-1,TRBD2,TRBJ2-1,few,TGCGCCAGCAGGACTAGCGCATCCTACAATGAGCAGTTCTTC,CASRTSASYNEQFF
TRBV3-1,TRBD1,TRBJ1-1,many,TGTGCCAGCAGCCAAAGAGGGGGCTACACTGAAGCTTTCTTT,CASSQRGGYTEAFF
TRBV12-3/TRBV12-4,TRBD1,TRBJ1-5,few,TGTGCCAGCACCGCGACGGGGACAGGGGGACAGCCCCAGCATTTT,CASTATGTGGQPQHF
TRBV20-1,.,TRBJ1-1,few,TGCAGTGCGGAGGGGGGCAACACTGAAGCTTTCTTT,CSAEGGNTEAFF
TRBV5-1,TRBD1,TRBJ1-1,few,TGCGCCAGCAGCTTGGCCCTCGACAGGGCTTACACTGAAGCTTTCTTT,CASSLALDRAYTEAFF
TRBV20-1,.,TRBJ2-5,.,TGCAGTGCTAGCCGACAGGGTTGGGGGGAAGAGACCCAGTACTTC,CSASRQGWGEETQYF
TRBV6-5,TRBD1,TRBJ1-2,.,TGTGCCAGCAGTTACACAGGGGGCAGCGGCTATGGCTACACCTTC,CASSYTGGSGYGYTF
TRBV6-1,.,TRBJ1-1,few,TGTGCCACGAAGCACTGGGAGGGAGCGAACACTGAAGCTTTCTTT,CATKHWEGANTEAFF
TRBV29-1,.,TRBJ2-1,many,TGCAGCGCCCAGGGGGGGAATGAGCAGTTCTTC,CSAQGGNEQFF
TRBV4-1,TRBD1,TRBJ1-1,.,TGCGCCAGCAGCCCGACAGGGGGCGGCACTGAAGCTTTCTTT,CASSPTGGGTEAFF
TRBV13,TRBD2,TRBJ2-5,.,TGTGCCAGCAGCCGGACTAGCGGGAGCTGGGAGACCCAGTACTTC,CASSRTSGSWETQYF
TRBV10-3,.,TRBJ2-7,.,TGTGCCATCAGCGGGCGGGATAGCGGCCCCTACGAGCAGTACTTC,CAISGRDSGPYEQYF